This T cell receptor (beta chain) was sequenced for a study of T cell changes during pregnancy in multiple sclerosis. The V and J ends lost 0 bases and 9 bases respectively, with 14 bases between them. CDR1 and CDR2 from the germline V gene are ENHRY and SYGVKD. This CDR3 is built from 14 residues. The table came from immunoSEQ multiplex PCR; TCRdb's copy has only in-frame clones and leaves some out. The sample comprises tens of thousands of clones, roughly nine tenths of which are singletons, and around 1.6% rests with the top ten. This clone was detected a few times. The material was peripheral blood, obtained in the third trimester of pregnancy. This sequence was found in a female donor with multiple sclerosis, enrolled in a pregnancy study. The V gene is TRBV10-3, the J gene TRBJ1-2, with TRBD1 as a possible D gene (6 bases). The CDR3 is CAISESGGQPRYTF. In nucleotides, the CDR3 is TGTGCCATCAGTGAGTCAGGTGGACAGCCTCGCTACACCTTC.